These T cell receptor beta chains were read from a single sample in a study of blood T cell repertoires in COVID-19. Data came from immunoSEQ multiplex PCR; TCRdb stores just in-frame clones and leaves some out. The sample comprises about 250,000 clones, 85% to 90% of which are singletons, and 3.5% to 5.5% rests with the top ten. Material for sequencing was peripheral blood. These receptors originate from a woman aged 40 to 50 who had recovered from COVID-19. CDR3s include the opening cysteine and the closing phenylalanine or tryptophan. Fields, in order: V gene, J gene, CDR3 length, D gene, clone size, CDR3 protein, CDR3 DNA. D genes are given only for firm matches. Size is stated for part of the rows, as once, few or many counts, or as a class when the clone is expanded.

TRBV5-5	TRBJ2-5	15	TRBD1	.	CASSWGQGDQETQYF	TGTGCCAGCAGCTGGGGACAGGGGGATCAAGAGACCCAGTACTTC
TRBV2	TRBJ1-2	13	.	.	CASAEGVWDGYTF	TGTGCCAGCGCCGAGGGGGTTTGGGATGGCTACACCTTC
TRBV5-4	TRBJ2-3	15	TRBD1	.	CASGPTGTGKDTQYF	TGTGCCAGCGGCCCAACCGGGACAGGGAAAGATACGCAGTATTTT
TRBV11-1	TRBJ1-6	14	.	.	CASSPVSGDSPLHF	TGTGCCAGCAGCCCAGTTTCGGGGGATTCACCCCTCCACTTT
TRBV2	TRBJ2-1	13	.	.	CASSSQGYNEQFF	TGTGCCAGCAGTTCCCAGGGTTACAATGAGCAGTTCTTC
TRBV18	TRBJ2-6	16	.	.	CASSPRDSSGANVLTF	TGTGCCAGCTCACCGCGAGACAGCTCTGGGGCCAACGTCCTGACTTTC
TRBV21-1	TRBJ1-2	14	.	.	CASTRLTGRNGYTF	TGTGCCAGCACCCGTTTGACAGGGCGGAATGGCTACACCTTC
TRBV5-6	TRBJ1-5	16	.	.	CASSLDAQGPRQPQHF	TGTGCCAGCAGCTTGGATGCCCAGGGGCCGCGCCAGCCCCAGCATTTT
TRBV3-1/TRBV3-2	TRBJ1-2	16	.	.	CASSQDSGVQNYGYTF	TGTGCCAGCAGCCAAGACAGTGGAGTACAAAACTATGGCTACACCTTC
TRBV7-2	TRBJ1-6	16	.	.	CASSFLGGRSNSPLHF	TGTGCCAGCAGCTTCTTAGGCGGCCGATCTAATTCACCCCTCCACTTT
TRBV7-2	TRBJ2-5	15	.	.	CASSLALSDQETQYF	TGTGCCAGCAGCTTAGCGCTGAGCGACCAAGAGACCCAGTACTTC
TRBV10-2	TRBJ2-2	16	TRBD2	.	CASLPRDYSNTGELFF	TGCGCCAGTCTCCCACGGGACTATTCGAACACCGGGGAGCTGTTTTTT
TRBV30	TRBJ1-5	13	.	.	CAGARDGGQPQHF	TGTGCCGGAGCGAGGGACGGGGGACAGCCCCAGCATTTT
TRBV19	TRBJ2-1	15	TRBD2	.	CASRHGTSGKDEQFF	TGTGCCAGTAGACACGGGACTAGCGGGAAAGATGAGCAGTTCTTC
TRBV7-9	TRBJ2-5	16	TRBD2	.	CASSFGLAGDPGTQYF	TGTGCCAGCAGTTTTGGACTAGCGGGGGACCCTGGGACCCAGTACTTC
TRBV5-8	TRBJ2-3	14	TRBD2	.	CASSGLAGGDTQYF	TGTGCCAGCAGCGGACTAGCGGGAGGGGACACGCAGTATTTT
TRBV18	TRBJ1-4	16	.	.	CASSPQFVATNEKLFF	TGTGCCAGCTCACCACAATTTGTAGCAACTAATGAAAAACTGTTTTTT
TRBV9	TRBJ1-4	15	.	.	CASSQGGATNEKLFF	TGTGCCAGCAGCCAAGGAGGAGCAACTAATGAAAAACTGTTTTTT
TRBV4-1	TRBJ2-1	16	TRBD2	.	CASSPQTSGSLNEQFF	TGCGCCAGCAGCCCACAAACTAGCGGGAGTTTGAATGAGCAGTTCTTC
TRBV11-1	TRBJ2-7	13	.	.	CASSLEMVYEQYF	TGTGCCAGCAGCTTGGAGATGGTTTACGAGCAGTACTTC
TRBV6-5	TRBJ2-5	14	.	.	CASSYRSTQETQYF	TGTGCCAGCAGTTACCGATCTACCCAAGAGACCCAGTACTTC
TRBV6-2/TRBV6-3	TRBJ1-5	16	TRBD1	.	CASSYDTDRLNQPQHF	TGTGCCAGCAGTTACGATACGGACAGGCTCAATCAGCCCCAGCATTTT
TRBV12-2	TRBJ2-1	16	.	.	CASRTPRLREYNEQFF	TGTGCAAGTCGCACGCCCAGGCTCCGGGAGTACAATGAGCAGTTCTTC
TRBV4-3	TRBJ2-1	14	TRBD2	.	CASSRWGLAYEQFF	TGCGCCAGCAGCCGGTGGGGACTAGCCTATGAGCAGTTCTTC
TRBV12-5	TRBJ2-3	17	TRBD2	once	CASGFAISGGSTDTQYF	TGTGCTAGTGGTTTCGCTATTAGCGGGGGGAGCACAGATACGCAGTATTTT
TRBV7-6	TRBJ2-5	16	.	once	CASSQPKLQGEETQYF	TGTGCCAGCAGCCAACCCAAGCTCCAGGGTGAAGAGACCCAGTACTTC
TRBV5-1	TRBJ1-1	13	TRBD1	.	CASSLRVRGLAFF	TGCGCCAGCAGCTTGCGGGTCAGGGGGTTAGCTTTCTTT
TRBV28	TRBJ1-2	15	.	.	CASSLGGTKSRGYTF	TGTGCCAGCAGTTTAGGTGGGACAAAATCTCGGGGCTACACCTTC
TRBV7-9	TRBJ2-2	17	.	.	CASSPEALLANTGELFF	TGTGCCAGCAGCCCCGAGGCTCTTCTCGCGAACACCGGGGAGCTGTTTTTT
TRBV2	TRBJ1-1	13	TRBD1	.	CASSRTGSTEAFF	TGTGCCAGCAGCCGGACAGGGAGTACTGAAGCTTTCTTT
TRBV9	TRBJ1-2	14	.	.	CASSVDAVPYGYTF	TGTGCCAGCAGCGTAGATGCAGTCCCCTATGGCTACACCTTC
TRBV10-3	TRBJ1-5	15	.	.	CAISGGGGGNQPQHF	TGTGCCATCAGTGGGGGGGGAGGCGGCAATCAGCCCCAGCATTTT
TRBV28	TRBJ2-1	15	.	.	CASLPSVGVDNEQFF	TGTGCCAGCCTGCCCTCGGTGGGAGTGGACAATGAGCAGTTCTTC
TRBV11-2	TRBJ2-3	16	TRBD2	.	CASSLLAGGGTDTQYF	TGTGCCAGCAGCTTGCTAGCGGGAGGGGGCACAGATACGCAGTATTTT
TRBV10-2	TRBJ2-3	13	TRBD1	.	CATSDRLTDTQYF	TGCGCCACCTCGGACAGGCTCACAGATACGCAGTATTTT
TRBV18	TRBJ1-4	13	.	once	CASSPKNSEKLFF	TGTGCCAGCTCACCAAAGAACAGTGAAAAACTGTTTTTT
TRBV6-5	TRBJ1-4	14	.	.	CASRGTATNEKLFF	TGTGCCAGCCGGGGGACCGCAACTAATGAAAAACTGTTTTTT
TRBV19	TRBJ1-5	13	.	.	CASSIGQAQPQHF	TGTGCCAGTAGTATCGGACAAGCTCAGCCCCAGCATTTT